The subject of this entry is one TCR beta chain. These data belong to a study of cytomegalovirus exposure and HLA in healthy donors. In the study overall: Early released data had 65 million to 100 million unique TCRs, all coming from HLA-typed donors.

The PCR was carried out with 60 Vbeta primers and 13 Jbeta primers. Assay used: immunoSEQ multiplex PCR; TCRdb lists only in-frame clones, some missing. This table has fewer than 200,000 clones, around four fifths appearing once. Germline loops: CDR1 PRHDT, CDR2 FYEKMQ (reference sequence). V lost 1 base and J lost 4, with 17 bases in between. The CDR3 sequence is 16 residues long. This chain uses TRBV13 with TRBJ2-7; no firm D call. This TCR was recovered from a male donor in good health and CMV-seropositive. The sequenced material came from PBMCs. The CDR3 nucleotides are TGTGCCAGCAGCTTAGAAATTTGGCGGCCCCCTTACGAGCAGTACTTC. This sequence encodes CASSLEIWRPPYEQYF.